Following are 15 T cell receptor beta chains from one sample sequenced in a study of cytomegalovirus exposure and HLA in healthy donors. In the PCR, 60 Vbeta and 13 Jbeta primers were used. Assay used: immunoSEQ multiplex PCR; TCRdb lists only in-frame clones, some missing. The sample's table shows about 130,000 clones. The sample consisted of PBMCs. The source is a man aged 40-55 years in good health and CMV-seronegative.

On this clone: No DNA is shown, since the ends of the CDR3 on it are uncertain; the CDR3 is the one TCRdb lists. The chain carries TRBV29-1 and TRBJ1-2; the listed D gene, TRBD1, was not tested against the DNA. Inclusive of both ends, the CDR3 amounts to 10 amino acids. Germline V gene data show CDR1 as SQVTM and CDR2 as ANQGSEA. The CDR3 region is CSVAGGTATF.

The DNA for the CDR3 is TGTGCCAGCAGTCTACTAGCGGGAGTGAGTGAGCAGTTCTTC. This sequence encodes CASSLLAGVSEQFF. The chain links TRBV28 to TRBJ2-1; 11 bases agree with TRBD2. The CDR3 is made up of 14 amino acids. Trimming removed 5 bases from V and 9 bases from J; junction bases left unmatched: 6. The V gene's germline CDR1 is MDHEN and CDR2 SYDVKM.

This sequence joins TRBV6-1 and TRBJ1-5, with 10 bases lining up with TRBD1. Germline CDR1 MNHNS, CDR2 SASEGT. V was clipped by 7 bases and J by 7 bases; unmatched bases: 7. CDR3 length: 14 residues. CDR3 coding DNA: TGTGCCAGCACCGAAAGGGACAGGGGCCAGCCCCAGCATTTT. It encodes CASTERDRGQPQHF.

The rearrangement links TRBV28 to TRBJ2-3, with 7 bases that match TRBD2. V shed 5 bases and J 6 bases; nucleotides not matched to a gene: 17. The CDR3 has 17 residues. Germline CDR1 and CDR2: MDHEN and SYDVKM. CDR3 DNA: TGTGCCAGCAGTCCCTCTAGCGGAGCCACACTAGGGGATACGCAGTATTTT. Its translation is CASSPSSGATLGDTQYF.

V gene TRBV9 combines with J gene TRBJ2-1, with 11 positions matching TRBD2. This CDR3 spans 15 amino acids. CDR1 and CDR2 (germline): SGDLS, YYNGEE. With V trimmed by 0 bases and J by 6 bases, 2 bases remained unmatched. CDR3 bases: TGTGCCAGCAGCGTAGGAGGACTAGCGGGCAATGAGCAGTTCTTC. Amino acids: CASSVGGLAGNEQFF.

The rearrangement uses TRBV25-1 and TRBJ2-7; the match to TRBD2 covers 8 bases. Trimming took 3 bases from V and 5 from J; bases not matched to a gene: 6. CDR1 is MGHDK and CDR2 is SYGVNS in the germline V gene. The CDR3 is 14 residues long. This CDR3 is CASSDRSGGNEQYF. The CDR3 coding sequence is TGTGCCAGCAGTGATCGATCGGGAGGGAACGAGCAGTACTTC.

This chain joins TRBV28 and TRBJ1-5; a possible D gene is TRBD1 (6 bases). Between the trimmed V and J ends, which lost 5 bases and 1 base, there was a span of 15 bases. The CDR3 is made up of 16 amino acids. CDR1 and CDR2 from the germline V gene are MDHEN and SYDVKM. The CDR3 spells CASSPTSTGSNQPQHF. CDR3 DNA sequence: TGTGCCAGCAGTCCAACCTCGACAGGAAGCAATCAGCCCCAGCATTTT. Full variable domain (outside the CDR3, taken from reference TRBV28 and TRBJ1-5): DVKVTQSSRYLVKRTGEKVFLECVQDMDHENMFWYRQDPGLGLRLIYFSYDVKMKEKGDIPEGYSVSREKKERFSLILESASTNQTSMYLCASSPTSTGSNQPQHFGDGTRLSIL.

The chain links TRBV7-2 to TRBJ1-5, with D hard to call. V was pared by 5 bases and J by 6 bases, with 11 bases between. Looked up from germline, CDR1 is SGHTA and CDR2 is FQGNSA. This CDR3 is 13 amino acids long. The CDR3 protein is CASSPGVSQPQHF. As DNA, the CDR3 is TGTGCCAGCAGCCCCGGGGTAAGTCAGCCCCAGCATTTT.

This rearrangement joins TRBV29-1 to TRBJ2-7, with a tentative D call TRBD1 (5 bases). V lost 4 bases and J lost 0, with 13 bases in between. Germline lookup yields CDR1 SQVTM and CDR2 ANQGSEA. The CDR3 runs 14 residues. CDR3 in amino acids: CSVGGGTPSYEQYF. The CDR3 bases are TGCAGCGTTGGGGGCGGTACCCCCTCCTACGAGCAGTACTTC.

The J gene is TRBJ2-7, the V gene TRBV29-1; possible D gene TRBD2, 6 bases. This CDR3 has 12 amino acids. V was clipped by 7 bases and J by 2 bases, with 12 bases between them. CDR1 is SQVTM and CDR2 is ANQGSEA in the germline V gene. The CDR3, as DNA: TGCAGCGGCGGAGGGCAGGCCTACGAGCAGTACTTC. This codes for CSGGGQAYEQYF.

The chain is built from TRBV6-1 and TRBJ2-3; 9 bases map to TRBD1. The CDR3 loop spans 16 amino acids. The V segment lost 4 bases and the J segment 1 base; nucleotides outside the gene matches: 6. Germline V gives CDR1 MNHNS, CDR2 SASEGT. CDR3 amino acids: CASSARQGERTDTQYF. The CDR3 DNA reads TGTGCCAGCAGTGCACGACAGGGGGAGCGCACAGATACGCAGTATTTT.

The chain uses TRBV6-6 and TRBJ2-3, with unresolved D. V was shortened by 2 bases and J by 1 base, with 4 bases between the two germline ends. The germline CDR1 and CDR2 sequences are MNHNY and SVGAGI (reference sequence). The CDR3 is 13 residues long. The CDR3 is CASSYQGTDTQYF. The CDR3 DNA sequence: TGTGCCAGCAGTTACCAGGGCACAGATACGCAGTATTTT.

The J gene is TRBJ2-2, the V gene TRBV19, with TRBD2 matching 9 bases. CDR3 length: 16 residues. Germline loops: CDR1 LNHDA, CDR2 SQIVND (reference sequence). V lost 2 bases to trimming and J lost 1 base; unmatched junction nucleotides: 2. This chain's CDR3 is CASSILTSGNTGELFF. The CDR3 DNA follows: TGTGCCAGTAGTATATTGACTAGCGGGAACACCGGGGAGCTGTTTTTT. Supplemented by reference TRBV19 and TRBJ2-2, the full variable domain reads DGGITQSPKYLFRKEGQNVTLSCEQNLNHDAMYWYRQDPGQGLRLIYYSQIVNDFQKGDIAEGYSVSREKKESFPLTVTSAQKNPTAFYLCASSILTSGNTGELFFGEGSRLTVL.

The gene calls are TRBV5-6 and TRBJ1-2, with 7 bases identical to TRBD1. V shed 2 bases, J shed 4 bases, and the junction held 8 bases outside the gene matches. The CDR3 covers 15 residues. CDR1 and CDR2 (germline): SGHDT, YYEEEE. CDR3 DNA sequence: TGTGCCAGCAGCTTTCAGGTGGCAGGGGGCTATGGCTACACCTTC. It translates to CASSFQVAGGYGYTF.

The rearrangement joins TRBV10-3 to TRBJ2-7; D perhaps matches TRBD2 (6 bases). The germline V gene has CDR1 ENHRY and CDR2 SYGVKD. The CDR3 is 14 residues long. Trimming removed 6 bases at V and 2 bases at J, with 14 bases between. As DNA, the CDR3 is TGTGCCATCAGCAGTCCAGCGGGTCCCTACGAGCAGTACTTC. As protein: CAISSPAGPYEQYF.